Listed below are T cell receptor beta chains from one sample, sequenced in a study of cytomegalovirus exposure and HLA in healthy donors. Here immunoSEQ multiplex PCR was the method, and the copy in TCRdb shows in-frame clones only, minus some. Among some 180,000 clones listed, about 80% were seen once. Sequencing used PBMCs. Receptors originate from a man aged 35 to 55 in good health and CMV-seropositive. Both conserved end residues are part of each CDR3. The D gene is left open where the match is weak. Clone size, where shown, is once, few, many, or a class for clones that have expanded.

j_gene | v_gene | abundance | d_gene | CDR3nt | CDR3aa
TRBJ2-7 | TRBV5-8 | NA | TRBD1 | TGTGCCAGCACCGAAATTGGGACAGCCCGGGCCTACGAGCAGTACTTC | CASTEIGTARAYEQYF
TRBJ1-2 | TRBV19 | NA | TRBD1 | TGTGCCAGTAGGGAAGGACAGGGAGACGTCCCTAATGGCTACACCTTC | CASREGQGDVPNGYTF
TRBJ2-5 | TRBV9 | NA | NA | TGTGCCAGCAGCGTAGATCCAGGCCAGTGGGTTCAAGAGACCCAGTACTTC | CASSVDPGQWVQETQYF
TRBJ2-3 | TRBV7-6 | once | TRBD1 | TGTGCCAGCAGCTTAGTCGACAGGGTGGGCACAGATACGCAGTATTTT | CASSLVDRVGTDTQYF
TRBJ2-5 | TRBV11-2 | NA | TRBD2 | TGTGCCAGCAGCTTAGGGGGACTAGCGGGCTCGTACCAAGAGACCCAGTACTTC | CASSLGGLAGSYQETQYF
TRBJ1-3 | TRBV7-9 | NA | NA | TGTGCCAGCAGCTTAGCCGGGGGGAGCGCCATATATTTT | CASSLAGGSAIYF
TRBJ2-1 | TRBV30 | NA | TRBD2 | TGTGCCTGGAGTGGAGGACTAGCGGGAGTGTCATACAATGAGCAGTTCTTC | CAWSGGLAGVSYNEQFF
TRBJ2-7 | TRBV27 | NA | TRBD1 | TGTGCCAGCAGTTTATCCCCACGAGGGACAGGGAGGGAGCAGTACTTC | CASSLSPRGTGREQYF
TRBJ1-1 | TRBV29-1 | NA | TRBD1 | TGCAGCGTTGGAACAGGGGGCCTTCAGAGGACTGAAGCTTTCTTT | CSVGTGGLQRTEAFF
TRBJ2-1 | TRBV6-5 | NA | TRBD2 | TGTGCCAGCAGGGCGGGAGAGGGGACCTACAATGAGCAGTTCTTC | CASRAGEGTYNEQFF
TRBJ1-2 | TRBV9 | few | NA | TGTGCCAGCACCCCGTCTGACAGCCACTATGGCTACACCTTC | CASTPSDSHYGYTF
TRBJ2-2 | TRBV6-5 | NA | TRBD2 | TGTGCCACCTTAGCGGGAGGTAGCACCGGGGAGCTGTTTTTT | CATLAGGSTGELFF
TRBJ2-7 | TRBV2 | NA | TRBD1 | TGTGCCAGCGGCTGGGACAGGAGCTCCTACGAGCAGTACTTC | CASGWDRSSYEQYF
TRBJ2-2 | TRBV5-1 | NA | NA | TGCGCCAGCAGCTTGAGCAGGGCCGGGGAGCTGTTTTTT | CASSLSRAGELFF
TRBJ1-1 | TRBV19 | NA | NA | TGTGCCAGTAGTATATCCGCCAGGAACACTGAAGCTTTCTTT | CASSISARNTEAFF
TRBJ1-1 | TRBV4-2 | NA | NA | TGTGCCAGCAGCCAAGGTGGGGGGGCTCTAACTGAAGCTTTCTTT | CASSQGGGALTEAFF
TRBJ2-1 | TRBV27 | NA | TRBD2 | TGTGCCAGCACCTTGACTAGCGGGGGGGCTGGTGAGCAGTTCTTC | CASTLTSGGAGEQFF
TRBJ2-1 | TRBV4-1 | few | TRBD2 | TGCGCCAGCAGCCAAGAGGAAGCGGGAGGGATCGATGAGCAGTTCTTC | CASSQEEAGGIDEQFF
TRBJ2-1 | TRBV5-1 | NA | NA | TGCGCCAGCAGCCCCGGACAAAATGAGCAGTTCTTC | CASSPGQNEQFF
TRBJ2-2 | TRBV5-1 | NA | TRBD2 | TGCGCCAGCAGCCCTAGCGGGGTGACCGGGGAGCTGTTTTTT | CASSPSGVTGELFF
TRBJ2-7 | TRBV13 | NA | NA | TGTGCCAGCAGCGAACGACGGTACTACGAGCAGTACTTC | CASSERRYYEQYF
TRBJ2-1 | TRBV7-9 | few | TRBD2 | TGTGCCAGCAGCTTAGGCGGGGGGCCCTTTCATGAGCAGTTCTTC | CASSLGGGPFHEQFF
TRBJ2-2 | TRBV5-1 | NA | TRBD1 | TGCGCCAGCAGCCCCGGGACAGGTTACACCGGGGAGCTGTTTTTT | CASSPGTGYTGELFF
TRBJ1-4 | TRBV7-9 | NA | TRBD1 | TGTGCCAGCAGCCATCGCCCGGGACAGGAGCCTGAAAAACTGTTTTTT | CASSHRPGQEPEKLFF
TRBJ2-1 | TRBV7-6 | NA | TRBD2 | TGTGCCAGCAGCTCGACCGGGACTAGCGGGGGGAAAGTGTACAATGAGCAGTTCTTC | CASSSTGTSGGKVYNEQFF
TRBJ2-7 | TRBV7-3 | few | NA | TGTGCCAGCAGCTTTTCCACTACCGGCGAGCAGTACTTC | CASSFSTTGEQYF
TRBJ2-7 | TRBV30 | NA | NA | TGTGCCTGGAGTCCCGCTAGCGTATTACGAAAGCAGTACTTC | CAWSPASVLRKQYF
TRBJ2-5 | TRBV29-1 | NA | TRBD2 | TGCAGCGTTGAACTAGCGGGGGCCCGAGGGGAGACCCAGTACTTC | CSVELAGARGETQYF
TRBJ2-1 | TRBV12-5 | NA | TRBD2 | TGTGCTAGTGGTTTGGGACTAGCGGGAGGGCCCAATGAGCAGTTCTTC | CASGLGLAGGPNEQFF
TRBJ2-2 | TRBV9 | NA | TRBD2 | TGTGCCAGCAGCGGCCCCCCTAGCGGGGGGCCCACCGGGGAGCTGTTTTTT | CASSGPPSGGPTGELFF
TRBJ1-1 | TRBV6-6 | NA | NA | TGTGCCAGCAGTTACCCAGGGTTTAAACCTGAAGCTTTCTTT | CASSYPGFKPEAFF
TRBJ2-1 | TRBV4-2 | few | TRBD2 | TGTGCCAGCAGCGCTCGAGGACTAGAGGGCAATGAGCAGTTCTTC | CASSARGLEGNEQFF
TRBJ2-7 | TRBV27 | once | NA | TGTGCCAGCAGTAGAATCGAGGACTACGAGCAGTACTTC | CASSRIEDYEQYF
TRBJ1-2 | TRBV5-4 | NA | TRBD1 | TGTGCCAGCAGCTTGGAGGACAGGGGGCGTTATGGCTACACCTTC | CASSLEDRGRYGYTF
TRBJ1-2 | TRBV14 | NA | NA | TGTGCCAGCAGCCAAGATCGGATGAGGGGCTACACCTTC | CASSQDRMRGYTF
TRBJ1-1 | TRBV5-6 | NA | NA | TGTGCCAGCAGCTTGGTCTCTGGAGACTACATGAACACTGAAGCTTTCTTT | CASSLVSGDYMNTEAFF
TRBJ2-1 | TRBV6-5 | once | TRBD2 | TGTGCCAGCAGTCCCCGGGGGGGGCCGCTCAATGAGCAGTTCTTC | CASSPRGGPLNEQFF
TRBJ1-5 | TRBV7-9 | once | TRBD1 | TGTGCCAGCAGCCAGGGACAGACCCAGCATTTT | CASSQGQTQHF
TRBJ2-7 | TRBV6-1 | NA | NA | TGTGCCAGCAGTGAAGGAGCGGCCGACTACGAGCAGTACTTC | CASSEGAADYEQYF
TRBJ2-5 | TRBV7-2 | NA | NA | TGTGCCAGCAGCCCAATAGGGGTCCAAGAGACCCAGTACTTC | CASSPIGVQETQYF
TRBJ2-2 | TRBV7-2 | NA | NA | TGTGCCAGCAGCTCGACACGGGAGAACACCGGGGAGCTGTTTTTT | CASSSTRENTGELFF
TRBJ2-5 | TRBV5-1 | NA | NA | TGCGCCAGCAGCCCTACAGGGCTCGAGACCCAGTACTTC | CASSPTGLETQYF
TRBJ1-2 | TRBV5-6 | few | TRBD1 | TGTGCCAGCAGCTCTGGGACAGCCCACCCTTACTATGGCTACACCTTC | CASSSGTAHPYYGYTF
TRBJ2-4 | TRBV28 | NA | NA | TGTGCCAGCAGTTACAGGGGCGCGGGGAAAAACATTCAGTACTTC | CASSYRGAGKNIQYF
TRBJ1-2 | TRBV5-5 | NA | TRBD1 | TGTGCCAGCAGCCCTACAGGGGGCAAGGGCTATGGCTACACCTTC | CASSPTGGKGYGYTF
TRBJ1-2 | TRBV4-2 | NA | NA | TGTGCCAGCAGCCAAGGTACAGGCAACTATGGCTACACCTTC | CASSQGTGNYGYTF
TRBJ2-5 | TRBV5-6 | NA | NA | TGTGCCAGCAGCTTGATTAGCGGATCCGCCCAAGAGACCCAGTACTTC | CASSLISGSAQETQYF
TRBJ2-7 | TRBV7-8 | NA | TRBD2 | TGTGCCAGCAGTCAAGGCTCTAGCGGGACACCAAGCGAGCAGTACTTC | CASSQGSSGTPSEQYF
TRBJ2-3 | TRBV23-1 | NA | TRBD1 | TGCGCCAGCAGTCAGACAGGGAGTCTGACAGATACGCAGTATTTT | CASSQTGSLTDTQYF
TRBJ2-3 | TRBV18 | NA | TRBD2 | TGTGCCAGCTCACCACTCGCTAGCGGGGGATCAGATACGCAGTATTTT | CASSPLASGGSDTQYF
TRBJ2-7 | TRBV7-2 | once | NA | TGTGCCAGCAGCCGCGTAGGGACAAGGCCTTCCTACGAGCAGTACTTC | CASSRVGTRPSYEQYF
TRBJ1-2 | TRBV5-1 | NA | NA | TGCGCCAGCAGCTTGGCCGGTTCATCCTATGGCTACACCTTC | CASSLAGSSYGYTF
TRBJ2-1 | TRBV9 | NA | NA | TGTGCCAGCAGCGTAGAACCCACTCCATCCTACAATGAGCAGTTCTTC | CASSVEPTPSYNEQFF
TRBJ2-1 | TRBV15 | few | NA | TGTGCCACCAGCAGAGGACAGGATGCTTACAATGAGCAGTTCTTC | CATSRGQDAYNEQFF
TRBJ2-3 | TRBV28 | few | NA | TGTGCCAGCGGGGGGCACAGGGGAAGCACAGATACGCAGTATTTT | CASGGHRGSTDTQYF
TRBJ2-7 | TRBV19 | NA | NA | TGTGCCAGTAGTATCGATGGGGCACCGTACGAGCAGTACTTC | CASSIDGAPYEQYF
TRBJ2-5 | TRBV27 | NA | TRBD1 | TGTGCCAGCAGTTACAGGGGGGACCAAGAGACCCAGTACTTC | CASSYRGDQETQYF
TRBJ2-1 | TRBV6-5 | once | NA | TGTGCCAGCAGTTACGAGCGGTGGGGCTACAATGAGCAGTTCTTC | CASSYERWGYNEQFF
TRBJ1-4 | TRBV9 | NA | NA | TGTGCCAGCAGCGTAGGTCGATCTGCCGGTCTTAATGAAAAACTGTTTTTT | CASSVGRSAGLNEKLFF